The 6 T cell receptor beta chains presented below share a single source sample, sequenced in a study of cytomegalovirus exposure and HLA in healthy donors. A multiplex PCR was run with 60 Vbeta primers and 13 Jbeta primers. Sequencing used immunoSEQ multiplex PCR; TCRdb keeps in-frame clones, though not all of them. Found here are roughly 140,000 clones, 60% to 85% of them singletons; the top ten hold less than 3.5%. Sequencing was performed on PBMCs. These receptors originate from a male donor in good health and CMV-seronegative.

The V call is TRBV27, the J call TRBJ1-2; D remains ambiguous. The CDR3 extends over 14 amino acids. Looked up from germline, CDR1 is MNHEY and CDR2 is SMNVEV (reference sequence). With 5 bases removed from V and 6 bases from J, the gap between germline ends came to 16 bases. The CDR3 DNA sequence: TGTGCCAGCAGTCCCCTCGGGGAAATAGATGGCTACACCTTC. It is translated as CASSPLGEIDGYTF.

As regards this clone: The junction does not match germline at one end; this may be a read error. This sequence joins TRBV5-1 and TRBJ1-3, with a possible D match to TRBD1 (5 bases). This CDR3 spans 15 amino acids. Germline values: CDR1 SGHRS, CDR2 YFSETQ. The CDR3 nucleotides read TGCGCCAGCAGCTGGACAACAGGCTCTGGAAACGCCATATATTTT. The encoded protein is CASSWTTGSGNAIYF.

The rearrangement links TRBV4-1 to TRBJ2-7, with a tentative D call TRBD2 (5 bases). The CDR3 totals 13 residues. Germline values: CDR1 MGHRA, CDR2 YSYEKL. Trimming cost V 4 bases and J 0 bases, with 7 bases left between them. The CDR3 DNA reads TGCGCCAGCAGCCTCAGCGGCTCCTACGAGCAGTACTTC. This codes for CASSLSGSYEQYF.

On this clone itself: At one boundary the junction diverges from the germline segment, which might be a read error. This chain uses TRBV7-7 with TRBJ1-1, with TRBD1 matching 7 bases. CDR3 length equals 20 residues. Germline V gene lookup returns CDR1 SSHAT and CDR2 FNYEAQ (reference sequence). The DNA of the CDR3 is TGTGCTAGCAGCTTAAGAGACAGGGAGGAAGTTTGTGTAATGAACACTGAAGCTTTCTTT. Protein: CASSLRDREEVCVMNTEAFF.

The V call is TRBV7-6, the J call TRBJ1-5; D uncertain. V was clipped by 0 bases and J by 3 bases, with 12 bases between them. The CDR3 consists of 16 residues. CDR1 and CDR2 from the germline V gene are SGHVS and FNYEAQ. The CDR3 loop is CASSLALTRDNQPQHF. The CDR3 region has the DNA TGTGCCAGCAGCTTAGCCCTTACCCGGGACAATCAGCCCCAGCATTTT.

This sequence joins TRBV2 and TRBJ2-3, with TRBD2 matching 9 bases. The V gene's germline CDR1 is SNHLY and CDR2 FYNNEI. J lost 2 bases, V lost 4 bases, and 13 bases had no gene match. CDR3 length: 18 amino acids. DNA for the CDR3: TGTGCCAGCAGTGGAGGGGTAAAACTAGCGGGTCTCACAGATACGCAGTATTTT. Translated: CASSGGVKLAGLTDTQYF.